This is a list of T cell receptor beta chains from one sample in a study of blood T cell repertoires in COVID-19. The table came from immunoSEQ multiplex PCR; TCRdb's copy has only in-frame clones and leaves some out. The table records some 27,000 clones, around 88% of them present only once. Sequencing was done on a sample of peripheral blood. Every receptor here comes from a human donor in a cohort sampled during active COVID-19. The CDR3 runs from the conserved cysteine through the conserved F or W. The D gene is left open where the match is weak. Clone size, where shown, is once, few, many, or a class for clones that have expanded.

-,TRBJ2-5,14,TRBV29-1,-,CSTAGHTSEETQYF,TGCAGCACGGCAGGACACACCTCGGAGGAGACCCAGTACTTC
-,TRBJ1-5,14,TRBV19,few,CASSIDRGRQPQHF,TGTGCCAGTAGTATAGACAGGGGCAGACAGCCCCAGCATTTT
-,TRBJ2-1,17,TRBV9,-,CASSVAGLGASYNEQFF,TGTGCCAGCAGCGTAGCCGGGCTTGGGGCCTCCTACAATGAGCAGTTCTTC
-,TRBJ1-5,15,TRBV6-2/TRBV6-3,-,CASSINYREDQPQHF,TGTGCCAGCAGCATTAATTACAGGGAAGATCAGCCCCAGCATTTT
TRBD2,TRBJ2-1,15,TRBV3-1/TRBV3-2,-,CASSHTGLGTNEQFF,TGTGCCAGCAGCCATACAGGACTAGGGACCAATGAGCAGTTCTTC
-,TRBJ1-1,13,TRBV18,-,CASSPGQNTEAFF,TGTGCCAGCTCACCGGGACAGAACACTGAAGCTTTCTTT
-,TRBJ2-1,14,TRBV11-3,-,CASSSLSGPPEQFF,TGTGCCAGCAGCTCACTTAGCGGACCGCCCGAGCAGTTCTTC
-,TRBJ2-7,16,TRBV4-1,-,CASSQERAAARYEQYF,TGCGCCAGCAGCCAAGAGAGGGCGGCGGCTCGCTACGAGCAGTACTTC
TRBD1,TRBJ2-7,16,TRBV27,once,CASSLRPGQGAKEQYF,TGTGCCAGCAGTTTAAGACCGGGACAGGGGGCCAAGGAGCAGTACTTC
TRBD1,TRBJ1-2,12,TRBV24-1,-,CATSLTGGGYTF,TGTGCCACCAGCCTAACAGGGGGTGGCTACACCTTC
-,TRBJ2-2,17,TRBV14,-,CASSQILGGVNTGELFF,TGTGCCAGCAGCCAGATCCTCGGCGGAGTGAACACCGGGGAGCTGTTTTTT
TRBD1,TRBJ2-7,14,TRBV25-1,-,CASRGTGEHHEQYF,TGTGCCAGCAGAGGGACAGGGGAACACCACGAGCAGTACTTC
-,TRBJ2-3,14,TRBV18,-,CASSPSGDTDTQYF,TGTGCCAGCTCACCGAGCGGCGACACAGATACGCAGTATTTT
-,TRBJ1-4,14,TRBV28,-,CASSLNGGDEKLFF,TGTGCCAGCAGTTTAAATGGGGGCGATGAAAAACTGTTTTTT
-,TRBJ2-5,17,TRBV5-5,-,CASSLGASADYQETQYF,TGTGCCAGCAGCTTGGGAGCGTCGGCAGACTACCAAGAGACCCAGTACTTC
-,TRBJ2-5,14,TRBV5-5,-,CASSLGGVQETQYF,TGTGCCAGCAGCTTGGGAGGAGTCCAAGAGACCCAGTACTTC
-,TRBJ1-1,15,TRBV15,-,CATNGGLGRGFEAFF,TGTGCCACCAACGGAGGTCTAGGGAGGGGTTTCGAAGCTTTCTTT
-,TRBJ2-5,14,TRBV5-4,-,CASSSLTDQETQYF,TGTGCCAGCAGCTCCTTGACAGATCAAGAGACCCAGTACTTC
-,TRBJ2-1,16,TRBV7-3,-,CASSLTAGTLLNEQFF,TGTGCCAGCAGCTTAACGGCGGGCACCCTTTTGAATGAGCAGTTCTTC
TRBD1,TRBJ1-6,18,TRBV7-8,-,CASSFRDRRSSYNSPLHF,TGTGCCAGCAGCTTCCGGGACAGGAGGAGCTCCTATAATTCACCCCTCCACTTT
-,TRBJ2-1,14,TRBV5-1,-,CASVPSSTDNEQFF,TGCGCCAGCGTCCCCTCTTCGACAGACAATGAGCAGTTCTTC
-,TRBJ1-4,16,TRBV18,-,CASSPGQLSTNEKLFF,TGTGCCAGCTCACCTGGACAACTTTCAACTAATGAAAAACTGTTTTTT
TRBD2,TRBJ2-2,16,TRBV7-8,-,CASSKTGGLNTGELFF,TGTGCCAGCAGCAAGACGGGGGGATTGAACACCGGGGAGCTGTTTTTT
TRBD1,TRBJ1-1,14,TRBV7-9,few,CASSSQGAVTEAFF,TGTGCCAGCAGCTCGCAGGGGGCTGTCACTGAAGCTTTCTTT
TRBD1,TRBJ2-7,14,TRBV19,-,CASSINGQGIEQYF,TGTGCCAGTAGTATCAACGGACAGGGAATCGAGCAGTACTTC
TRBD1,TRBJ2-2,15,TRBV24-1,once,CATGGTGALGGELFF,TGTGCCACCGGAGGGACAGGGGCTTTGGGCGGGGAGCTGTTTTTT
TRBD2,TRBJ2-3,12,TRBV7-9,-,CASSSGTIRKIF,TGTGCCAGCAGCTCCGGGACTATCAGGAAAATTTTT
-,TRBJ2-5,13,TRBV6-5,-,CASSYGPLETQYF,TGTGCCAGCAGTTACGGCCCTCTGGAGACCCAGTACTTC
TRBD2,TRBJ2-1,16,TRBV11-3,-,CASSITSGGAYNEQFF,TGTGCCAGCAGCATAACTAGCGGGGGGGCCTACAATGAGCAGTTCTTC